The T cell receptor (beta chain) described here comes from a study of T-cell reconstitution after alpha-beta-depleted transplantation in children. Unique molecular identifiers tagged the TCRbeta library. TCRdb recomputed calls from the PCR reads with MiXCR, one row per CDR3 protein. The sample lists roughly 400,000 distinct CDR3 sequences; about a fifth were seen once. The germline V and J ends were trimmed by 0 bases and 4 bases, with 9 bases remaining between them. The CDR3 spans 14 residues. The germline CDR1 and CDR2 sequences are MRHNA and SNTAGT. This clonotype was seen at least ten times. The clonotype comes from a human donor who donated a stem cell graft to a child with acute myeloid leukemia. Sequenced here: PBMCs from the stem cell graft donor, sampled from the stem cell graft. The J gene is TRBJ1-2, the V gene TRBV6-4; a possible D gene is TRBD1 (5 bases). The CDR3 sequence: CASSDSDRSYGYTF. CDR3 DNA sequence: TGTGCCAGCAGTGACTCCGACAGAAGCTATGGCTACACCTTC.